This TCR beta chain emerged from a study of memory CD4+ T cells and cytomegalovirus serostatus. Turning to the study itself: Donors were healthy Belgian adults, 10 or so CMV seropositive and around 24 seronegative.

In the source study's methods: Out-of-frame sequences were removed, leaving roughly 2.1 million distinct TCRbeta sequences. TCRdb's copy holds only in-frame clones and misses some; the assay was immunoSEQ multiplex PCR. D and trimming were read from the DNA, whereas the V and J calls and clone size are those reported in that table. This table holds about 56,000 clones, 82% found once. Single viable CD3+CD4+CD8-CD45RO+ cells were sorted as the memory CD4+ T cells. The sample consisted of memory CD4+ T cells from blood. The sequence derives from an adult in good health and CMV-seronegative.

The CDR3 loop is CASSLSKYYYGYTF. DNA for the CDR3: TGTGCCAGCAGTTTATCGAAGTACTACTATGGCTACACCTTC. V gene TRBV27 combines with J gene TRBJ1-2; unclear D gene. The CDR3 runs to 14 residues. Germline V gene lookup returns CDR1 MNHEY and CDR2 SMNVEV (reference sequence). V was shortened by 0 bases and J by 3 bases, with 8 bases between the two germline ends.